Detailed here is one T cell receptor beta chain. By how much of the sample it makes up, this clonotype is medium-sized (0.01 to 0.1%). The antigen it recognizes is unknown. Per-base quality was not reported, and no clone a single base away is much larger than it. The entry originates in a study. The CDR3 runs 16 amino acids, cysteine and phenylalanine included. Here the CDR3 DNA is all that survives: 48 bases in frame from base 1. Trimming costs V 0 bases and J 3 bases, and their ends lie 13 bases apart. CDR1 and CDR2, looked up from the germline V gene, are SGHDN and FVKESK. TCRdb records Illumina MiSeq as the sequencer. TCRdb handled the public reads itself, with Q25 trimming in fastp and clone calling in MiXCR, and kept productive beta chains. CDR3 protein duplicates are merged, each entry listing the most common genes and DNA. The sample table lists roughly 4,000 distinct CDR3 sequences, about 10% of them with a count of one. The top ten clones comprise 13% of the sample.

What was sequenced was CD4+ T cells from synovial fluid. This receptor was identified in a human donor with rheumatoid arthritis. The chain couples TRBV14 to TRBJ2-3; no D gene is confidently identified. The CDR3 amino acid sequence is: CASSQDRASITDTQYF. In nucleotides, the sequence is TGTGCCAGCAGCCAAGATCGTGCAAGTATAACAGATACGCAGTATTTT.